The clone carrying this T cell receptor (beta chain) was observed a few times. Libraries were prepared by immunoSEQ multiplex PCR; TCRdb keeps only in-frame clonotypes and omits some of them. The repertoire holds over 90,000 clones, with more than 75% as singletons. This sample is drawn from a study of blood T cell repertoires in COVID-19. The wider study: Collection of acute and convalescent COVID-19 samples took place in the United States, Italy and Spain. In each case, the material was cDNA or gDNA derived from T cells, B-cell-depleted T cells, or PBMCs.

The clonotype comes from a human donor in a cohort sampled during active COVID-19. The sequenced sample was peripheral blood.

CDR3 sequence reads: CASSPGTGTPGNTIYF. CDR3 sequence (DNA): TGTGCCAGCTCACCAGGGACAGGGACCCCCGGAAACACCATATATTTT. V is TRBV18 and J is TRBJ1-3; 9 bases match TRBD1. This CDR3 has 16 residues. Germline V gene sequence: CDR1 KGHSH, CDR2 LQKENI. V was clipped by 2 bases and J by 4 bases; unmatched bases: 6.